The clone carrying this TCR beta chain was detected only a few times. The antigen is unknown. Some clones are missing from TCRdb's copy, which holds only in-frame ones; the method was immunoSEQ multiplex PCR. The data hold 75,000 to 95,000 clones, with 85% observed a single time. The sample belongs to a study of T cell responses to AZD1222 COVID-19 vaccine. Analyses pooled second doses at about 4 or about 12 weeks. CDR3 length: 11 amino acids. CDR1 LGHDT and CDR2 YNNKEL come from the germline V gene (reference sequence). V was trimmed by 10 bases and J by 13 bases, leaving 14 bases between them. Whole-study findings and limits: The breadth and depth of Spike-specific TCRs increased once two AZD1222 doses had been given. There were mostly white British donors and more females than males, and clonal diversity was possibly underestimated. Close to half of all spike-specific TCRs reportedly target regions of the variants that are unmutated.

The clonotype was recovered from an adult who received the AZD1222 COVID-19 vaccine. The V and J genes are TRBV3-1 (or the pseudogene TRBV3-2) and TRBJ1-6; D call uncertain. Material: peripheral blood, obtained 28 days after the second AZD1222 dose. CDR3 protein: CATSNKGPLHF. CDR3 sequence (DNA): TGTGCCACCTCAAATAAGGGCCCCCTCCACTTT.